The next 24 T cell receptor beta chains were all read from a single sample in a study of blood T cell repertoires in COVID-19. TCRdb keeps only in-frame clones here, not all; method: immunoSEQ multiplex PCR. Here the sample spans about 59,000 clones, about nine tenths being singletons. What was sequenced was peripheral blood. The receptors were sampled from a human donor in a cohort sampled during active COVID-19.

The chain joins TRBV7-2 to TRBJ2-2; 12 bases are a match to TRBD2. The trim removed 3 bases at V and 5 bases at J, leaving 4 bases unmatched. Germline assignment: CDR1 SGHTA and CDR2 FQGNSA. The CDR3 runs 16 residues. The CDR3 nucleotides read TGTGCCAGCAGCTTCCCTCTAGCGGGGGGGACCGGGGAGCTGTTTTTT. This codes for CASSFPLAGGTGELFF.

This clone was picked up one time. This rearrangement joins TRBV14 to TRBJ2-1, with TRBD2 matching over 7 bases. The V and J ends lost 0 bases and 0 bases, in that order; junction bases with no gene match: 5. The germline V gene encodes CDR1 SGHDN and CDR2 FVKESK. The length of the CDR3 is 17 residues. This CDR3 is CASSQDLAVSSYNEQFF. The CDR3 coding sequence is TGTGCCAGCAGCCAAGATCTAGCGGTGAGCTCCTACAATGAGCAGTTCTTC.

The chain joins TRBV11-2 to TRBJ1-2; TRBD1 aligns across 10 bases. Trimming removed 5 bases from V and 8 bases from J; junction bases left unmatched: 8. This CDR3 contains 14 residues. The germline CDR1 and CDR2 sequences are SGHAT and FQNNGV. CDR3 loop: CASSSLGTGDGYTF. In nucleotides, the CDR3 is TGTGCCAGCAGCAGCTTGGGGACAGGGGACGGCTACACCTTC.

The V and J genes are TRBV5-5 and TRBJ2-7; 7 nucleotides line up with TRBD1. This CDR3 has 17 amino acids. Germline V gene data show CDR1 as SGHKS and CDR2 as YYEKEE (reference sequence). V lost 4 bases and J lost 5; bases outside the gene matches: 18. The CDR3 region is CASSLRDSRKSAHEQYF. CDR3 nucleotides: TGTGCCAGCAGCCTCCGGGACAGTCGAAAGTCTGCCCACGAGCAGTACTTC.

The chain is built from TRBV10-2 and TRBJ2-7; 9 bases match TRBD2. Looked up from germline, CDR1 is WSHSY and CDR2 is SAAADI. V was clipped by 5 bases and J by 4 bases; unmatched bases: 0. The CDR3 spans 12 residues. The CDR3 here is CASSTSGYEQYF. The DNA of the CDR3 is TGCGCCAGCAGTACTAGCGGGTACGAGCAGTACTTC.

V and J are TRBV7-3 and TRBJ2-3, with D hard to call. Germline values: CDR1 SGHTA, CDR2 FQGTGA. Trimming removed 6 bases at V and 0 bases at J, with 7 bases between. The CDR3 runs 13 residues. In DNA, the CDR3 is TGTGCCAGCAGGCAGACTAGCACAGATACGCAGTATTTT. It yields the protein CASRQTSTDTQYF. Looking up the rest from reference TRBV7-3 and TRBJ2-3 gives the full variable domain: GAGVSQTPSNKVTEKGKYVELRCDPISGHTALYWYRQSLGQGPEFLIYFQGTGAADDSGLPNDRFFAVRPEGSVSTLKIQRTERGDSAVYLCASRQTSTDTQYFGPGTRLTVL.

The chain has TRBV2 and TRBJ2-7, with a possible D match to TRBD1 (5 bases). This CDR3 region has 13 residues. The germline V gene has CDR1 SNHLY and CDR2 FYNNEI. Trimming removed 8 bases from V and 5 bases from J, with 16 bases in between. CDR3 amino acids: CASSTWAGHEQYF. In DNA, the CDR3 is TGTGCCAGCTCGACCTGGGCAGGGCACGAGCAGTACTTC.

The V gene is TRBV19, the J gene TRBJ2-2; D remains ambiguous. From germline, CDR1 is LNHDA and CDR2 SQIVND (reference sequence). This CDR3 is built from 15 residues. Deletions cut 1 base from V and 6 bases from J, with 12 bases between. The CDR3 protein is CASSIVVHLAGELFF. The CDR3 coding sequence is TGTGCCAGTAGTATAGTAGTGCACCTCGCCGGGGAGCTGTTTTTT.

The chain combines TRBV2 with TRBJ2-1; 10 nucleotides match TRBD1. Trimming at V came to 4 bases and at J to 4 bases, leaving 4 bases not matched to a gene. The CDR3 totals 15 residues. Germline V lookup: CDR1 SNHLY, CDR2 FYNNEI. The CDR3 sequence: CASSASGQGYNEQFF. CDR3 coding DNA: TGTGCCAGCAGTGCTTCGGGACAGGGGTACAATGAGCAGTTCTTC.

The J gene is TRBJ1-1, the V gene TRBV7-9, with TRBD1 matching over 7 bases. The germline gives CDR1 SEHNR, CDR2 FQNEAQ (reference sequence). CDR3 size: 13 residues. The trim removed 5 bases at V and 6 bases at J, leaving 6 bases unmatched. The CDR3 DNA reads TGTGCCAGCAGCCTAACAGGGGAAGCTGAAGCTTTCTTT. Translated: CASSLTGEAEAFF.

This chain uses TRBV20-1 with TRBJ1-4, with 7 bases fitting TRBD1. CDR1 DFQATT and CDR2 SNEGSKA come from the germline V gene (reference sequence). Germline trimming cut 6 bases from V and 7 bases from J; bases unmatched to any gene: 2. The CDR3 is made up of 11 amino acids. The CDR3 sequence: CSAGDSEKLFF. In DNA form, the CDR3 reads TGCAGTGCCGGGGACAGTGAAAAACTGTTTTTT.

The chain couples TRBV28 to TRBJ2-3; the D gene is possibly TRBD2 (5 bases). Trimming stripped 6 bases from V and 3 bases from J, with 22 bases between. Per the germline V gene, CDR1 is MDHEN and CDR2 is SYDVKM. The CDR3 extends over 17 amino acids. This CDR3 reads CASRRGGARMGTDTQYF. The CDR3, as DNA: TGTGCCAGCAGGCGAGGAGGTGCGCGGATGGGGACAGATACGCAGTATTTT.

V and J are TRBV7-5 and TRBJ1-5; the DNA was not compared with TRBD1, the D call given in the table. TRBV7-5 is a pseudogene segment. The CDR3 has 19 amino acids. The CDR3 sequence is CARSSLRWDRDYSNQPQHF. CDR3 nucleotide sequence: TGTGCCAGAAGCTCCCTAAGGTGGGACAGAGACTATAGCAATCAGCCCCAGCATTTT.

The chain uses TRBV24-1 and TRBJ1-5; the match to TRBD1 covers 8 bases. V trimming: 1 base; J trimming: 5 bases; junction bases outside the gene matches: 12. The CDR3 contains 18 residues. CDR1 is KGHDR and CDR2 is SFDVKD in the germline V gene. The CDR3 loop is CATSDFFKQGVVDQPQHF. CDR3 nucleotides: TGTGCCACCAGTGATTTTTTCAAACAGGGGGTAGTTGATCAGCCCCAGCATTTT.

This clone was found once. The CDR3 coding sequence is TGTGCCAGCAGTCCCCAGACTAGCGGGAACACCGGGGAGCTGTTTTTT. This sequence encodes CASSPQTSGNTGELFF. V and J are TRBV6-6 and TRBJ2-2, with 9 positions matching TRBD2. Losses at the gene ends were 5 bases for V and 1 base for J; bases not matched to a gene: 5. Germline V gene lookup returns CDR1 MNHNY and CDR2 SVGAGI (reference sequence). CDR3 size: 16 residues.

This chain links TRBV28 with TRBJ2-7, with 10 nucleotides matching TRBD1. Germline CDR1 and CDR2: MDHEN and SYDVKM. This CDR3 has 15 amino acids. V was pared by 1 base and J by 5 bases, with 5 bases of the junction left unmatched. The CDR3 reads CASSLSGTGAHEQYF. Here the CDR3 DNA reads TGTGCCAGCAGTTTATCGGGGACAGGGGCACACGAGCAGTACTTC.

The chain carries TRBV29-1 and TRBJ2-1; 7 bases are shared with TRBD1. Germline CDR1 and CDR2: SQVTM and ANQGSEA. This CDR3 is 14 amino acids long. With 5 bases clipped from V and 4 bases from J, the junction kept 8 bases outside the gene matches. DNA for the CDR3: TGCAGCGTTCGAGGGGGCCAGGCTTACAATGAGCAGTTCTTC. This gives the protein CSVRGGQAYNEQFF.

V and J are TRBV4-3 and TRBJ2-3; 8 bases are a match to TRBD1. CDR3 length: 16 amino acids. V shed 1 base and J 6 bases; nucleotides not matched to a gene: 9. The germline V gene encodes CDR1 LGHNA and CDR2 YSLEER. The CDR3 reads CASSQVGVGQDDTQYF. CDR3 bases: TGCGCCAGCAGCCAAGTGGGCGTGGGACAGGACGATACGCAGTATTTT.

The chain recombines TRBV18 with TRBJ2-1, with 14 bases matching TRBD2. The CDR3 consists of 20 residues. The germline V gene encodes CDR1 KGHSH and CDR2 LQKENI. V shed 2 bases and J 0 bases; nucleotides not matched to a gene: 9. CDR3 region: CASSPGLAGGNRRSYNEQFF. The CDR3 DNA reads as TGTGCCAGCTCACCAGGACTAGCGGGGGGTAATAGACGCTCCTACAATGAGCAGTTCTTC.

The V gene is TRBV27, the J gene TRBJ2-1; 8 bases align to TRBD2. The CDR3 is 13 residues long. The germline V gene has CDR1 MNHEY and CDR2 SMNVEV (reference sequence). With 6 bases clipped from V and 7 bases from J, the junction kept 5 bases outside the gene matches. CDR3 DNA sequence: TGTGCCAGCAGAACGGGGGGGCGGAATGAGCAGTTCTTC. Amino acid sequence: CASRTGGRNEQFF.

The count of this clone is one. The gene calls are TRBV6-5 and TRBJ2-2; D is perhaps TRBD1 (6 bases). The germline V gene has CDR1 MNHEY and CDR2 SVGAGI. Trimming pared 8 bases from V and 5 bases from J, leaving 12 bases between. There are 13 residues in the CDR3. The CDR3 DNA follows: TGTGCCAGCCGAAAAGGGGGAACCGGGGAGCTGTTTTTT. Its translation is CASRKGGTGELFF.

The chain combines TRBV9 with TRBJ2-5; TRBD2 might be the D (6 bases). Germline loops: CDR1 SGDLS, CDR2 YYNGEE. This CDR3 comprises 15 residues. The V end lost 2 bases, the J end lost 5 bases, and 16 bases lay between the germline ends. In DNA, the CDR3 is TGTGCCAGCAGCGTTGGGGGGTCTCCTCGGGAGACCCAGTACTTC. The encoded protein is CASSVGGSPRETQYF.

The rearrangement joins TRBV7-3 to TRBJ2-5, with D possibly being TRBD1 (5 bases). CDR1 SGHTA and CDR2 FQGTGA come from the germline V gene. The CDR3 is made up of 14 amino acids. V lost 0 bases to trimming and J lost 5 bases, with 10 bases between them. The CDR3 loop reads CASSLTASGETQYF. The CDR3 DNA reads TGTGCCAGCAGCTTAACCGCCTCAGGGGAGACCCAGTACTTC.

V usage is TRBV5-1 and J usage is TRBJ1-3; 7 nucleotides align to TRBD1. The CDR3 is 14 residues long. The germline gives CDR1 SGHRS, CDR2 YFSETQ. V lost 4 bases to trimming and J lost 5 bases; unmatched junction nucleotides: 6. Here the CDR3 reads CASSQDRERNTIYF. The CDR3 region has the DNA TGCGCCAGCAGCCAAGACAGGGAGAGAAACACCATATATTTT.